One sample yielded the 10 T cell receptor beta chains listed below, sequenced in a study of T cells expressing NK-cell markers. TCRdb reprocessed the 5' RACE reads; each CDR3 protein has one entry and no DNA is given. The sample totals 550,000 to 600,000 distinct CDR3 sequences. The sequenced material came from blood T cells: a sorted CD56 or NKG2C T cell subset, CD4+ or CD8+ T cells, or bulk PBMC T cells (not recorded which). The receptors come from a man younger than 30 in good health.

V is TRBV5-1 and J is TRBJ2-2. The CDR3 covers 15 residues. Germline V gene lookup returns CDR1 SGHRS and CDR2 YFSETQ. The CDR3 is CASSLRQGSTGELFF.

The genes are TRBV28 and TRBJ2-7. CDR1 MDHEN and CDR2 SYDVKM come from the germline V gene. The length of the CDR3 is 13 residues. The CDR3 region is CASSLQIAYEQYF.

V usage is TRBV5-1 and J usage is TRBJ2-1; TCRdb's assignment of TRBD2 cannot be checked, as there is no DNA. The CDR3 is 16 residues long. From germline, CDR1 is SGHRS and CDR2 YFSETQ. The CDR3 here is CASSLASRLALNEQFF.

The chain has TRBV12-3 or TRBV12-4 and TRBJ2-7; TCRdb calls TRBD1, which cannot be checked without DNA. The CDR3 has 14 residues. The CDR3 sequence: CASNRQGPRWEQYF.

V and J are TRBV5-4 and TRBJ2-1; TCRdb outputs TRBD2, but without DNA this stays unchecked. CDR1 and CDR2 from the germline V gene are SGHNT and YYREEE (reference sequence). CDR3 length: 15 residues. The chain's CDR3 is CASSITGLADGEQFF.

The chain combines TRBV6-2 or TRBV6-3 with TRBJ2-7; TCRdb outputs TRBD1, but without DNA this stays unchecked. CDR1 and CDR2 from the germline V gene are MNHEY and SVGEGT. This CDR3 is 13 amino acids long. Here the CDR3 reads CASSPPASEEQYF.

This sequence joins TRBV7-6 and TRBJ2-5; as DNA is missing, the TRBD1 call by TCRdb cannot be tested. Germline CDR1 and CDR2: SGHVS and FNYEAQ. This CDR3 comprises 16 residues. CDR3: CASSLPGTGQRVTQYF.

CDR3 protein: CATSDRRVPQETQYF. The chain joins TRBV24-1 to TRBJ2-5; TCRdb's D call, TRBD1, is unchecked because there is no DNA. CDR3 length: 15 amino acids. From germline, CDR1 is KGHDR and CDR2 SFDVKD.

This chain uses TRBV20-1 with TRBJ2-5; with no DNA, the TCRdb D assignment of TRBD1 cannot be verified. CDR3 length: 14 residues. Germline V gene lookup returns CDR1 DFQATT and CDR2 SNEGSKA (reference sequence). The CDR3 spells CSAREGQARETQYF.

This sequence joins TRBV20-1 and TRBJ2-1; there is no DNA to check the TCRdb D call of TRBD2. This CDR3 contains 17 residues. Per the germline V gene, CDR1 is DFQATT and CDR2 is SNEGSKA (reference sequence). The CDR3: CSAPSGTSGLSYNEQFF.